Listed here is a single T cell receptor beta chain. The specificity of this receptor is unknown. No base quality information exists; no much larger clone differs at one position. This sample is drawn from a study of memory CD4+ T cells and cytomegalovirus serostatus (dated by TCRdb to about 2019). Turning to the overall study: The 33 healthy Belgian adults in the cohort included 9 who were CMV seropositive and approximately 25 who were CMV seronegative. The study sequenced CD4+ memory TCRbeta repertoires of a Belgian cohort with known cytomegalovirus serostatus to replicate a published TCR-based CMV serostatus classifier.

A FACSAria II was used to sort memory CD4+ T cells, defined as single viable CD3+CD4+CD8-CD45RO+ cells. CMV serostatus was determined using a Roche Elecsys assay that detects serum IgG against CMV pp150, pp28, p38 and p52. After thawing, total CD4+ T cells were enriched by positive selection with CD4 magnetic microbeads. The samples came from a separate study whose specific focus was interrogating the CD4+ T cell memory repertoire. Peripheral blood mononuclear cells were isolated and cryopreserved according to standard operating procedures, and serum was stored at -80 degrees C. The staining relied on CD3-PerCP (BW264/56), CD4-APC (RPA-T4), CD45RO-PE (UCHT1) and CD8-Pacific Orange (3B5) antibodies, and Sytox blue was used to exclude non-viable cells. Genomic DNA was extracted from sorted cells with the Quick-DNA Microprep Kit. Amplification of TCRbeta DNA was done with the immunoSEQ hsTCRbeta kit, following the protocol from the manufacturer. An Illumina MiSeq instrument was used to sequence the TCRbeta libraries. The original pipeline was this. Once out-of-frame sequences had been removed, more than 2 million distinct TCRbeta sequences were left, which works out to an average of approximately 73,000 per individual. Two values were used to score each individual: the count of 150 to 200 previously reported CMV-associated TCRbeta sequences and the total count of productive distinct TCRbeta sequences. A beta-binomial model was reimplemented in Python, and scikit-learn random forests with default parameters were trained on US cohort data. Classifier performance on the Belgian cohort was summarized as median AUC with percentile confidence intervals calculated over 10,000 bootstrap iterations. TCRdb stores this immuneACCESS table with in-frame sequences only. Part of the clones is absent; in the studies checked, under half of the shortfall reflects unresolved V genes, and no reason is known for the rest. V, J and clone size derive from that table, while D and trimming were established from the DNA sequence. Present in this sample are tens of thousands of clones, approximately 82% of which were seen just once. The leading ten clones occupy roughly 2% of the sample.

The CDR3, from cysteine to phenylalanine, totals 15 residues. Only the CDR3 DNA stays, 45 bases, in frame from base 1. Looking up the germline V gene yields CDR1 MNHEY and CDR2 SVGAGI. Trimming removed 4 bases from V and 5 bases from J; the gene matches leave 8 bases unexplained. Results and caveats for the whole study, not just this receptor: Of about 180 previously reported CMV-associated TCRbeta sequences, approximately 70 appeared in the CD4+ memory repertoires, each in one to five individuals. For CMV serostatus prediction, a median bootstrapped AUC of 0.95 was reached with the original framework, and a median bootstrapped AUC of approximately 0.9 was reached with a US-trained random forest. A median bootstrapped AUC of almost 0.96 with a 95% CI of 0.76-1.00 was achieved on the Belgian cohort by the original-framework classifier. Only CD4+CD45RO+ memory cells were sequenced, unlike the original study, which covered naive and memory CD4+ and CD8+ populations. Results were interpreted as suggesting that the CMV-associated TCR signature is largely present in the CD4+ memory repertoire.

The chain joins TRBV6-5 to TRBJ2-5; TRBD1 agrees with 9 junctional bases. Sequencing input: memory CD4+ T cells from blood. This TCR was sampled from an adult in good health and CMV-seronegative. The sequenced DNA is TGTGCCAGCAGTTTTTCCCCCGGGACAGGGGAGACCCAGTACTTC. It translates as CASSFSPGTGETQYF.